This T cell receptor (beta chain) was recovered during a study of cytomegalovirus exposure and HLA in healthy donors. Study in general: It was reported in a later analysis that the same platform had been used for the 120 validation repertoires as for the approximately 700 first-cohort repertoires.

Clones were sequenced by immunoSEQ multiplex PCR, and TCRdb holds only the in-frame ones, with some missing. The data contain about 270,000 clones, 86% of them seen just once; the ten biggest clones take up roughly 0.99%. Whole-study findings and limits: Reports described diagnosis of cytomegalovirus status by the classifier as highly specific and sensitive.

Comments on this clone: Its matching antigen is unknown.

Separate from the approximately 670-subject first cohort, the 120-subject validation cohort was the one that the donors belonged to. The CDR3 totals 14 residues. The germline gives CDR1 SGDLS, CDR2 YYNGEE. After removal of 4 bases from V and 3 bases from J, the junction contained 5 bases not matched to a gene. This sequence joins TRBV9 and TRBJ2-7; 9 bases are a match to TRBD1. The clonotype was recovered from a woman younger than 35 in good health and CMV-seronegative. The sequenced material came from PBMCs. In nucleotides, the CDR3 is TGTGCCAGCAGCCCAGGGGACAGGGACTACGAGCAGTACTTC. Protein product: CASSPGDRDYEQYF.